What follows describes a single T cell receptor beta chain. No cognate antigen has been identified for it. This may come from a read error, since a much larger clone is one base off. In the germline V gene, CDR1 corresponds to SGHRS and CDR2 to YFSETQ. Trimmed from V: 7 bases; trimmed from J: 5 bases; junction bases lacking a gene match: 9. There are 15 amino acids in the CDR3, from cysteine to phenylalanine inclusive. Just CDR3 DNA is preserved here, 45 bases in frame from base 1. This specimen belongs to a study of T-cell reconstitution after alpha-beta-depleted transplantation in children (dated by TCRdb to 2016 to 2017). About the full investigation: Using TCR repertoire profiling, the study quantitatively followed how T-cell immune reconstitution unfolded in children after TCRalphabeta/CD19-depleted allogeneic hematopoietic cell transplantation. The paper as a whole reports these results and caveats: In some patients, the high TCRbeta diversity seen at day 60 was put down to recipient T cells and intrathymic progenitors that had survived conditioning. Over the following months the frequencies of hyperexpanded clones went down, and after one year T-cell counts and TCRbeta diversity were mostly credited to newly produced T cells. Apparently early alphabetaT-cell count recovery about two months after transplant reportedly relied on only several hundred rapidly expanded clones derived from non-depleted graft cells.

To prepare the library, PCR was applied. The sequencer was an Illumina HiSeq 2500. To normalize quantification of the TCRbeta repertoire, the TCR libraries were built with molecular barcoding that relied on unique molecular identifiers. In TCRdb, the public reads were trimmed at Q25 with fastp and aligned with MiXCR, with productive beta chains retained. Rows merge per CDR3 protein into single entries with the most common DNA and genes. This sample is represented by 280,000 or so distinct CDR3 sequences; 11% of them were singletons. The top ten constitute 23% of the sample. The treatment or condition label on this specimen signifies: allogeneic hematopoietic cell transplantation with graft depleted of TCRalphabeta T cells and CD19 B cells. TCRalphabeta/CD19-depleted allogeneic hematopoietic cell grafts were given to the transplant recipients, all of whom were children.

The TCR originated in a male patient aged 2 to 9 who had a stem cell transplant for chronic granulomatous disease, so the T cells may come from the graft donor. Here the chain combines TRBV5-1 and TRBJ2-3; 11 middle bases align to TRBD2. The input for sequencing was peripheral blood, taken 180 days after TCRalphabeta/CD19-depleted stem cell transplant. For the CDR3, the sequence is CASGPGLAERDTQYF. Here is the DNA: TGCGCCAGCGGCCCGGGACTAGCGGAGAGAGATACGCAGTATTTT. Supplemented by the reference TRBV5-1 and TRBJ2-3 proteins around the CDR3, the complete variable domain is KAGVTQTPRYLIKTRGQQVTLSCSPISGHRSVSWYQQTPGQGLQFLFEYFSETQRNKGNFPGRFSGRQFSNSRSEMNVSTLELGDSALYLCASGPGLAERDTQYFGPGTRLTVL.